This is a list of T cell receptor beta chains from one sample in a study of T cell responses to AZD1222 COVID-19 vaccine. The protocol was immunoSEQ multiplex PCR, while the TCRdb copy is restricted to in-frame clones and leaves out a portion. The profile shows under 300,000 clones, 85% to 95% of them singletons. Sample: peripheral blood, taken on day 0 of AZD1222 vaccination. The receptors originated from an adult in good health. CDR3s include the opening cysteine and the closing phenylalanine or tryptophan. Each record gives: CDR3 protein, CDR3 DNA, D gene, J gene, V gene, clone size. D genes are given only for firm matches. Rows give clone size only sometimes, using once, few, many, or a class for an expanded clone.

CASSPASGRFYEQYF	TGTGCCAGCAGTCCCGCTAGCGGGAGGTTCTACGAGCAGTACTTC	TRBD2	TRBJ2-7	TRBV27	.
CASSLTQGAAAEAFF	TGTGCCAGCAGCTTAACCCAGGGGGCGGCGGCTGAAGCTTTCTTT	TRBD1	TRBJ1-1	TRBV7-8	.
CASSPGASSNQPQHF	TGCGCCAGCAGCCCCGGGGCCAGTAGCAATCAGCCCCAGCATTTT	.	TRBJ1-5	TRBV5-1	.
CASSLGGTVERTTNEKLFF	TGTGCCAGCAGCTTGGGGGGGACAGTGGAGAGGACGACTAATGAAAAACTGTTTTTT	TRBD1	TRBJ1-4	TRBV7-9	once
CASSLSGGGYGYTF	TGTGCCAGCAGTTTATCGGGGGGCGGCTATGGCTACACCTTC	.	TRBJ1-2	TRBV28	.
CASSPGQGGDTIYF	TGCGCCAGCAGCCCGGGACAGGGAGGGGACACCATATATTTT	TRBD1	TRBJ1-3	TRBV5-1	.
CASSFGDGNQPQHF	TGCGCCAGCAGCTTTGGGGACGGCAATCAGCCCCAGCATTTT	.	TRBJ1-5	TRBV5-1	.
CATSIGGEGRGYEQYF	TGTGCCACCAGCATCGGAGGTGAGGGCAGGGGATACGAGCAGTACTTC	.	TRBJ2-7	TRBV15	.
CASSTRYNEQFF	TGTGCCAGTAGTACGAGATACAATGAGCAGTTCTTC	.	TRBJ2-1	TRBV19	.
CASSLLGASNQPQHF	TGTGCCAGCAGCTTGTTGGGGGCTAGCAATCAGCCCCAGCATTTT	.	TRBJ1-5	TRBV5-6	once
CASSGGQLPNSPLHF	TGTGCCAGCAGTGGGGGGCAGCTACCAAATTCACCCCTCCACTTT	.	TRBJ1-6	TRBV2	.
CASSFIPGQGRQYF	TGTGCCAGCAGTTTCATTCCGGGACAGGGTAGGCAGTACTTC	TRBD1	TRBJ2-7	TRBV28	.
CARMTSGEYF	TGCGCCAGGATGACTAGCGGGGAGTACTTC	TRBD2	TRBJ2-7	TRBV5-1	once
CASSGRWELRGYTF	TGTGCCAGCAGTGGAAGATGGGAGCTTCGAGGCTACACCTTC	.	TRBJ1-2	TRBV2	.
CASSLDPISGNTIYF	TGTGCCAGCAGCTTAGATCCTATCTCTGGAAACACCATATATTTT	.	TRBJ1-3	TRBV11-2	.
CASSGDRGGETQYF	TGTGCCAGCAGCGGGGACAGGGGAGGGGAGACCCAGTACTTC	TRBD1	TRBJ2-5	TRBV2	.
CASSPGGYGYTF	TGTGCCAGCAGCCCAGGGGGCTATGGCTACACCTTC	TRBD1	TRBJ1-2	TRBV9	.
CASSQVSAGTEAFF	TGTGCCAGCAGCCAAGTATCCGCGGGGACTGAAGCTTTCTTT	.	TRBJ1-1	TRBV14	.
CASSYRGLGDTEAFF	TGTGCCAGCAGTTACAGGGGGCTCGGGGACACTGAAGCTTTCTTT	TRBD1	TRBJ1-1	TRBV6-5	.
CASTTSAQGETQYF	TGTGCCAGCACCACTAGCGCCCAGGGGGAGACCCAGTACTTC	.	TRBJ2-5	TRBV28	.
CASSTDLYSPLHF	TGTGCCAGCAGCACGGACCTATATTCACCCCTCCACTTT	.	TRBJ1-6	TRBV5-4	.
CASSHGAPGAFF	TGTGCCAGCAGTCACGGGGCCCCGGGGGCTTTCTTT	.	TRBJ1-1	TRBV6-2/TRBV6-3	.
CASRRQGRAEAFF	TGTGCCAGCAGACGACAGGGGCGGGCTGAAGCTTTCTTT	TRBD1	TRBJ1-1	TRBV28	.
CASNPHRGITGELFF	TGTGCCAGCAACCCACACAGGGGGATTACCGGGGAGCTGTTTTTT	TRBD1	TRBJ2-2	TRBV27	.
CASGSRVRGYTF	TGTGCCAGCGGGAGCAGGGTTCGCGGCTACACCTTC	.	TRBJ1-2	TRBV28	.
CASSLGRTSGEQYF	TGTGCCAGCAGCTTAGGACGGACCTCGGGCGAGCAGTACTTC	.	TRBJ2-7	TRBV7-9	.
CASSQDSTRSGNTIYF	TGTGCCAGCAGCCAAGACAGCACCCGCTCTGGAAACACCATATATTTT	.	TRBJ1-3	TRBV3-1/TRBV3-2	.
CASSLESHSPNTEAFF	TGTGCCAGCAGTTTAGAGAGCCACTCTCCGAACACTGAAGCTTTCTTT	.	TRBJ1-1	TRBV28	.
CASSQRGAGLAGGEQFF	TGTGCCAGCAGCCAACGCGGGGCGGGACTAGCGGGAGGTGAGCAGTTCTTC	TRBD2	TRBJ2-1	TRBV7-9	.
CAWSVSSRTEAFF	TGTGCCTGGAGTGTAAGTTCCCGCACTGAAGCTTTCTTT	.	TRBJ1-1	TRBV30	few
CASSPWGTDTQYF	TGTGCCAGCAGCCCCTGGGGCACAGATACGCAGTATTTT	.	TRBJ2-3	TRBV12-3/TRBV12-4	once
CAITPDRGLGEQYF	TGTGCCATCACACCGGACAGGGGGTTGGGAGAGCAGTACTTC	TRBD1	TRBJ2-7	TRBV10-3	.
CASSVLPGTYNEQFF	TGTGCCAGCAGCGTCTTACCGGGGACCTACAATGAGCAGTTCTTC	.	TRBJ2-1	TRBV9	.
CSASYSNQPQHF	TGCAGTGCCAGTTATAGCAATCAGCCCCAGCATTTT	.	TRBJ1-5	TRBV20-1	.
CASSPGQGLYNEQFF	TGCGCCAGCTCGCCGGGGCAGGGATTATACAATGAGCAGTTCTTC	.	TRBJ2-1	TRBV5-1	.
CASSRNWDETYEQYF	TGTGCCAGCAGCCGCAATTGGGACGAAACCTACGAGCAGTACTTC	.	TRBJ2-7	TRBV6-2/TRBV6-3	.
CASSPELGGYEQYF	TGTGCCAGCTCACCGGAATTGGGAGGCTACGAGCAGTACTTC	.	TRBJ2-7	TRBV18	.
CASSQLWGTDTEAFF	TGTGCCAGCAGCCAACTCTGGGGGACAGACACTGAAGCTTTCTTT	TRBD1	TRBJ1-1	TRBV3-1/TRBV3-2	.
CASSISGGYYEQYF	TGTGCCAGCAGCATTAGCGGGGGGTACTACGAGCAGTACTTC	TRBD2	TRBJ2-7	TRBV5-4	.
CASSYSVSIGTEAFF	TGTGCCAGCAGTTACTCGGTGTCGATAGGGACTGAAGCTTTCTTT	.	TRBJ1-1	TRBV6-5	.
CASSPGQYEQYF	TGTGCCAGCAGTCCTGGACAGTACGAGCAGTACTTC	.	TRBJ2-7	TRBV12-3/TRBV12-4	.
CASRPGSPYGYTF	TGTGCCAGCAGACCCGGGTCCCCCTATGGCTACACCTTC	.	TRBJ1-2	TRBV28	.
CASSLGRGRGTEAFF	TGTGCCAGCAGCTTAGGAAGGGGGAGGGGAACTGAAGCTTTCTTT	.	TRBJ1-1	TRBV7-8	.
CASSPSAYGYTF	TGTGCCAGCAGCCCCTCGGCATATGGCTACACCTTC	.	TRBJ1-2	TRBV28	.
CASSQESQGVNQPQHF	TGTGCCAGCAGCCAAGAGAGCCAGGGGGTCAATCAGCCCCAGCATTTT	TRBD1	TRBJ1-5	TRBV4-2	once
CASSLAPSTSGRAYNEQFF	TGTGCCAGCAGCTTAGCGCCATCCACTAGCGGGAGGGCCTACAATGAGCAGTTCTTC	TRBD2	TRBJ2-1	TRBV7-9	.
CASSLLNLAGGREQYF	TGTGCCAGCAGTTTATTGAATCTAGCGGGAGGGAGGGAGCAGTACTTC	TRBD2	TRBJ2-7	TRBV28	.
CASSAEKQSMNTEAFF	TGTGCCAGCAGCGCGGAAAAACAGAGTATGAACACTGAAGCTTTCTTT	.	TRBJ1-1	TRBV5-5	few
CASSVQGTSNEKLFF	TGTGCCAGCAGCGTGCAGGGGACCTCTAATGAAAAACTGTTTTTT	.	TRBJ1-4	TRBV9	.
CATSRRAGDHEQYF	TGTGCCACCAGCAGGCGAGCCGGCGATCACGAGCAGTACTTC	.	TRBJ2-7	TRBV15	once
CASNGQPNSPLHF	TGTGCCAGCAACGGACAGCCTAATTCACCCCTCCACTTT	.	TRBJ1-6	TRBV2	.
CASSRGGNTEAFF	TGTGCCAGCAGCCGGGGCGGGAACACTGAAGCTTTCTTT	.	TRBJ1-1	TRBV3-1/TRBV3-2	.